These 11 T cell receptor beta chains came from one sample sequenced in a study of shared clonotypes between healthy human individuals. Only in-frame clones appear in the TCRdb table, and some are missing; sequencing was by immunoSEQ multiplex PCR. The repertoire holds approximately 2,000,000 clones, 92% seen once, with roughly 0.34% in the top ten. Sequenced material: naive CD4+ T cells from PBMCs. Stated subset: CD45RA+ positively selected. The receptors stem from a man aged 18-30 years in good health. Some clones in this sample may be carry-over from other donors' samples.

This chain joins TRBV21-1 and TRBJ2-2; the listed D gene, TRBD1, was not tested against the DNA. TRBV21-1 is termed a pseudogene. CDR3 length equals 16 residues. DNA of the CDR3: TGTGCCAGCAGCACCAGGGTATTGGATAACACCGGGGAGCTGTTTTTT. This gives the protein CASSTRVLDNTGELFF.

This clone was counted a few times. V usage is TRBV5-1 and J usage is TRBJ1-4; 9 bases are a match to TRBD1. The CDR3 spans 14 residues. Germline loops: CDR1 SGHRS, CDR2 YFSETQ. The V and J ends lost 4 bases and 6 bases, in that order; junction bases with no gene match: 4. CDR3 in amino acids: CASSPTGGDEKLFF. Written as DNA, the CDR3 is TGCGCCAGCAGCCCGACAGGGGGGGATGAAAAACTGTTTTTT.

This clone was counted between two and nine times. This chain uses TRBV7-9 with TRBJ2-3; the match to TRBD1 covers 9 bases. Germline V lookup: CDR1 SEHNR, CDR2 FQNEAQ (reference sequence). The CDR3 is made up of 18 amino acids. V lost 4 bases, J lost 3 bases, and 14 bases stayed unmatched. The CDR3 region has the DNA TGTGCCAGCAGCTCGCGAATCTCACAGGGGGCGGGAACAGATACGCAGTATTTT. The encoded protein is CASSSRISQGAGTDTQYF.

The CDR3 reads CASSTPGLRGEKLFF. CDR3 in DNA: TGTGCCAGCTCAACCCCAGGGTTGAGGGGTGAAAAACTGTTTTTT. The chain links TRBV18 to TRBJ1-4, with D possibly matching TRBD1 (5 bases). The germline V gene has CDR1 KGHSH and CDR2 LQKENI. The germline V and J ends were trimmed by 5 bases and 7 bases, with 17 bases remaining between them. The CDR3 has 15 residues.

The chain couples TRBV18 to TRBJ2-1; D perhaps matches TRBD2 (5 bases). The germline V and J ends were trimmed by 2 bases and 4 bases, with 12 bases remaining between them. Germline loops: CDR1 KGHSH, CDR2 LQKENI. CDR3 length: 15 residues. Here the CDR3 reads CASSPSDFGYNEQFF. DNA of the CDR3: TGTGCCAGCTCACCATCGGACTTCGGTTACAATGAGCAGTTCTTC.

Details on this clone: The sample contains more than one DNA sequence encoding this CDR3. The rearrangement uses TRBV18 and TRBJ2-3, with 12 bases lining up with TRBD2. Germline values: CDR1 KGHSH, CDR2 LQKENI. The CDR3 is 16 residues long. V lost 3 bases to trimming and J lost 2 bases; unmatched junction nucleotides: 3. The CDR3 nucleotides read TGTGCCAGCTCACCCGGACTAGCGGGAACCACAGATACGCAGTATTTT. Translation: CASSPGLAGTTDTQYF. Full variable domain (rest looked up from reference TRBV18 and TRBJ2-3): NAGVMQNPRHLVRRRGQEARLRCSPMKGHSHVYWYRQLPEEGLKFMVYLQKENIIDESGMPKERFSAEFPKEGPSILRIQQVVRGDSAAYFCASSPGLAGTTDTQYFGPGTRLTVL.

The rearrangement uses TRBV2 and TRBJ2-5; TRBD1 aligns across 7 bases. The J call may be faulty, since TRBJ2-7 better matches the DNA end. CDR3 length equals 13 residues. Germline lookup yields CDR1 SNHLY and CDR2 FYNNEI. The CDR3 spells CASSGTGSYEQYF. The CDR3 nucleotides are TGTGCCAGCAGTGGGACAGGTTCCTACGAGCAGTACTTC.

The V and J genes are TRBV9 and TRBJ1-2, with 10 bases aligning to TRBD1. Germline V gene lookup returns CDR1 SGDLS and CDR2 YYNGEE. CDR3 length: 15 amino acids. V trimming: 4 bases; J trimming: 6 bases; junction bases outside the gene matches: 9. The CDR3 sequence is CASSQNPTGGDGYTF. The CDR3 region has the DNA TGTGCCAGCAGCCAGAACCCGACAGGGGGCGATGGCTACACCTTC.

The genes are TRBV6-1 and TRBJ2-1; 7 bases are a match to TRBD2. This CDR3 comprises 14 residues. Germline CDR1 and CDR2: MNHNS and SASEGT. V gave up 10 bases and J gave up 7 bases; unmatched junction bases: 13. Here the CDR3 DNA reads TGTGCCATCCCGTTTGCGGGAGTTGGAAATGAGCAGTTCTTC. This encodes CAIPFAGVGNEQFF.

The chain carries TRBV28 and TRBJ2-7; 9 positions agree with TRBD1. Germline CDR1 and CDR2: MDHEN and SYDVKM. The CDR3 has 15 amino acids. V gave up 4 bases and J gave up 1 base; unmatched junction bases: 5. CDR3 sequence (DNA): TGTGCCAGCAGTTGGACAGGGGTACGATCCTACGAGCAGTACTTC. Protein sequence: CASSWTGVRSYEQYF.

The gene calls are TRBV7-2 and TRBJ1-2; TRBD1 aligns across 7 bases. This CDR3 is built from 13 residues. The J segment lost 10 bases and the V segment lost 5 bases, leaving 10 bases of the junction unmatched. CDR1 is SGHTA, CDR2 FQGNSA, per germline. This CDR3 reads CASSLTRDSHYTF. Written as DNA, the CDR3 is TGTGCCAGCAGCCTAACGCGGGACAGCCACTACACCTTC.